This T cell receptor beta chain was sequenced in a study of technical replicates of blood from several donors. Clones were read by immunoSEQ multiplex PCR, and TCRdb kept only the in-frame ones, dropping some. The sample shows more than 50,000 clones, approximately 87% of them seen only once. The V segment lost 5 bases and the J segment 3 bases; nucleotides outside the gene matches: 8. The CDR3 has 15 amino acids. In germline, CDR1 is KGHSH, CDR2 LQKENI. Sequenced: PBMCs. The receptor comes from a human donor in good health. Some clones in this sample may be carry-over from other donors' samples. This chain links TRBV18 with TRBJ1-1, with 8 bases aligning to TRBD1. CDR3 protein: CASSASTGGDTEAFF. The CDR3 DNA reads TGTGCCAGCTCAGCTTCAACAGGGGGGGACACTGAAGCTTTCTTT. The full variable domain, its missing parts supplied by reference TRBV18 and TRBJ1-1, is NAGVMQNPRHLVRRRGQEARLRCSPMKGHSHVYWYRQLPEEGLKFMVYLQKENIIDESGMPKERFSAEFPKEGPSILRIQQVVRGDSAAYFCASSASTGGDTEAFFGQGTRLTVV.